The 18 T cell receptor beta chains listed next were all sequenced from one sample in a study of cytomegalovirus exposure and HLA in healthy donors (TCRdb year 2017). To prepare the library, the immunoSEQ multiplex PCR assay was applied. A mixture of 60 forward primers for TCR Vbeta segments and 13 reverse primers for TCR Jbeta segments was used in the multiplex PCR. TCRdb took this table from immuneACCESS and kept in-frame rearrangements with V and J called. Such tables lack part of the clones; where checked against another copy, unresolved V genes explain under half of the gap, and the rest is unexplained. This sample lists about 43,000 clones; around 60% were detected once. Jointly, the top ten make up about 11% of the sample. Input material: PBMCs. The receptors originated from a man aged 60 to 75 in good health and CMV-seropositive.

The chain is built from TRBV28 and TRBJ1-1, with 7 bases matching TRBD1. This CDR3 has 15 residues. Germline trimming cut 2 bases from V and 3 bases from J; bases unmatched to any gene: 6. Germline values: CDR1 MDHEN, CDR2 SYDVKM. The CDR3 is CASSLLTGTDTEAFF. DNA of the CDR3: TGTGCCAGCAGTTTACTTACCGGGACAGACACTGAAGCTTTCTTT.

The table lists this clone with a few counts. This chain links TRBV5-1 with TRBJ2-3; TRBD2 aligns across 14 bases. Germline CDR1 SGHRS, CDR2 YFSETQ. V trimming: 1 base; J trimming: 0 bases; junction bases outside the gene matches: 7. The CDR3 is made up of 19 amino acids. This chain's CDR3 is CASSLPGTSGSGSTDTQYF. In DNA, the CDR3 is TGCGCCAGCAGCTTGCCGGGGACTAGCGGGAGTGGTAGCACAGATACGCAGTATTTT.

V gene TRBV7-6 combines with J gene TRBJ2-3, with D possibly TRBD1 on 5 matching bases. CDR1 and CDR2 from the germline V gene are SGHVS and FNYEAQ. Trimming took 4 bases from V and 5 from J, leaving 10 bases between them. This CDR3 comprises 13 residues. The CDR3 nucleotides are TGTGCCAGCAGCTCCTCGACAGTAGATACGCAGTATTTT. This gives the protein CASSSSTVDTQYF.

The chain has TRBV7-9 and TRBJ2-7; weak D call: TRBD1 (5 bases). The CDR3 is 14 residues long. Trimming stripped 5 bases from V and 1 base from J, with 12 bases between. CDR1 is SEHNR and CDR2 is FQNEAQ in the germline V gene (reference sequence). CDR3 in amino acids: CASSQGSTSYEQYF. In DNA form, the CDR3 reads TGTGCCAGCAGCCAGGGCTCAACTTCCTACGAGCAGTACTTC.

The chain joins TRBV9 to TRBJ2-1; 8 bases line up with TRBD2. The CDR3 sequence is 18 residues long. CDR1 is SGDLS and CDR2 is YYNGEE in the germline V gene. The V and J ends lost 3 bases and 7 bases, in that order; junction bases with no gene match: 18. CDR3 bases: TGTGCCAGCAGCGAATCCCGGGGTAGCGGGATCCTCCCGAATGAGCAGTTCTTC. Translated: CASSESRGSGILPNEQFF.

This clone was seen more than once but under ten times. The genes are TRBV5-4 and TRBJ2-7; 10 nucleotides align to TRBD2. V was pared by 3 bases and J by 1 base, with 4 bases of the junction left unmatched. CDR3 length equals 15 residues. Per germline, CDR1 SGHNT and CDR2 YYREEE (reference sequence). CDR3 sequence reads: CASSSRTSGSYEQYF. The CDR3 DNA is TGTGCCAGCAGCTCCCGGACTAGCGGTTCCTACGAGCAGTACTTC.

This clone was recorded a few times. This CDR3 reads CASSPRTSGTKTYEQYF. The DNA of the CDR3 is TGTGCCAGCAGCCCCAGGACTAGCGGGACGAAGACCTACGAGCAGTACTTC. This chain links TRBV7-2 with TRBJ2-7, with 12 bases lining up with TRBD2. The trim removed 5 bases at V and 2 bases at J, leaving 10 bases unmatched. This CDR3 spans 17 amino acids. Germline values: CDR1 SGHTA, CDR2 FQGNSA. Filled out from reference TRBV7-2 and TRBJ2-7, the complete variable domain reads GAGVSQSPSNKVTEKGKDVELRCDPISGHTALYWYRQSLGQGLEFLIYFQGNSAPDKSGLPSDRFSAERTGGSVSTLTIQRTQQEDSAVYLCASSPRTSGTKTYEQYFGPGTRLTVT.

In its sample, this clone was seen once. J is TRBJ2-7 and V is TRBV29-1, with D possibly TRBD2 on 5 matching bases. The ends were cut back, 5 bases at V and 6 bases at J, with 8 bases in the middle. Germline CDR1 and CDR2: SQVTM and ANQGSEA. This CDR3 has 10 amino acids. The CDR3 protein is CSVKAGEQYF. Here the CDR3 DNA reads TGCAGCGTTAAGGCGGGCGAGCAGTACTTC.

This clone occurred a few times. V is TRBV5-1 and J is TRBJ1-5; 8 bases match TRBD1. The CDR3 covers 16 residues. With V trimmed by 9 bases and J by 0 bases, 11 bases remained unmatched. Germline CDR1 SGHRS, CDR2 YFSETQ. The CDR3 is CATKSDRAVSNQPQHF. The CDR3 DNA reads TGCGCCACCAAATCGGACAGGGCGGTTAGCAATCAGCCCCAGCATTTT.

The V and J genes are TRBV4-2 and TRBJ1-1; D is unclear. This CDR3 comprises 19 residues. V lost 0 bases, J lost 2 bases, and 22 bases lay in between. The V gene's germline CDR1 is LGHNA and CDR2 YNFKEQ. The CDR3 spells CASSQDRLPRTPGNTEAFF. CDR3 nucleotides: TGTGCCAGCAGCCAAGATCGTCTCCCCCGAACGCCAGGCAACACTGAAGCTTTCTTT.

The DNA for the CDR3 is TGTGCCAGCAGCTCCGGACAGGGAGGCACAGATACGCAGTATTTT. Translating gives CASSSGQGGTDTQYF. J is TRBJ2-3 and V is TRBV7-9; 8 bases align to TRBD1. Looked up from germline, CDR1 is SEHNR and CDR2 is FQNEAQ (reference sequence). J lost 1 base, V lost 4 bases, and 4 bases had no gene match. The CDR3 is 15 residues long.

The V and J genes are TRBV7-9 and TRBJ2-7; 7 bases fit TRBD1. The CDR3 is made up of 14 amino acids. Germline-derived CDR1 and CDR2 are SEHNR and FQNEAQ (reference sequence). The V and J ends lost 5 bases and 2 bases, in that order; junction bases with no gene match: 6. CDR3 sequence (DNA): TGTGCCAGCAGCCCCCGGGACAGAGCCTACGAGCAGTACTTC. It codes for CASSPRDRAYEQYF.

The rearrangement joins TRBV10-2 to TRBJ1-5; TRBD1 matches at 8 bases. V was clipped by 3 bases and J by 0 bases; unmatched bases: 7. This CDR3 contains 17 residues. Looked up from germline, CDR1 is WSHSY and CDR2 is SAAADI. This CDR3 reads CASSENQGAGSNQPQHF. The CDR3 coding sequence is TGCGCCAGCAGTGAAAATCAGGGGGCAGGTAGCAATCAGCCCCAGCATTTT.

This clone turned up a few times. The chain joins TRBV29-1 to TRBJ2-7, with TRBD1 matching 9 bases. J was trimmed by 6 bases and V by 1 base; bases with no gene match: 4. This CDR3 region has 13 residues. Germline V lookup: CDR1 SQVTM, CDR2 ANQGSEA. CDR3 region: CSVEVQGAGEQYF. The CDR3 region has the DNA TGCAGCGTTGAAGTACAGGGGGCAGGCGAGCAGTACTTC.

This sequence joins TRBV27 and TRBJ1-1; D is unresolved. CDR1 is MNHEY, CDR2 SMNVEV, per germline (reference sequence). The germline V and J ends were trimmed by 2 bases and 2 bases, with 9 bases remaining between them. The CDR3 has 14 amino acids. CDR3 nucleotide sequence: TGTGCCAGCAGTTTAATGGCTGGTAACACTGAAGCTTTCTTT. It encodes CASSLMAGNTEAFF.

This clone is a singleton in its sample. V and J are TRBV19 and TRBJ1-1; D gene unclear. CDR3 size: 14 residues. The V gene lost 8 bases and the J gene lost 0 bases, with 13 bases spanning the gap. Germline V lookup: CDR1 LNHDA, CDR2 SQIVND (reference sequence). DNA for the CDR3: TGTGCCAGTCAGTGGCGGGCCCTGAACACTGAAGCTTTCTTT. It yields the protein CASQWRALNTEAFF.

The chain uses TRBV7-9 and TRBJ1-5; D gene unclear. The CDR3 runs to 14 residues. The V gene's germline CDR1 is SEHNR and CDR2 FQNEAQ (reference sequence). V was cut by 5 bases and J by 0 bases, with 8 bases left in between. CDR3 amino acids: CASSLGVSNQPQHF. CDR3 DNA sequence: TGTGCCAGCAGCCTAGGAGTTAGCAATCAGCCCCAGCATTTT.

A few counts support this clone. The chain is built from TRBV2 and TRBJ2-1; the match to TRBD2 covers 7 bases. V lost 4 bases and J lost 8; bases outside the gene matches: 11. CDR3 length: 15 amino acids. Germline V gene lookup returns CDR1 SNHLY and CDR2 FYNNEI. The CDR3 nucleotides are TGTGCCAGCAGTGGTGCTAGCGGAGGGACTGATGAGCAGTTCTTC. This codes for CASSGASGGTDEQFF.